The 31 T cell receptor beta chains in this list originate from one sample, sequenced in a study of blood T cell repertoires in COVID-19 (dated by TCRdb to about 2020). Libraries were constructed by the immunoSEQ multiplex PCR assay. TCRdb took over this immuneACCESS table, retaining in-frame rearrangements with V and J assigned. Such tables are incomplete; in checked studies, under half of the missing clones stem from an unresolved V gene, and the remainder is unexplained. Recorded for this sample are 170,000 or so clones; around 73% of them occurred a single time. The top ten hold 15% to 20% of the sample. The sample comprised PBMCs or T cells enriched from blood (not recorded which). These receptor sequences come from a woman in her fifties or sixties who had recovered from COVID-19.

This clone has more than one count but fewer than ten. The V and J genes are TRBV6-6 and TRBJ2-7; TRBD2 aligns across 8 bases. The CDR3 consists of 15 residues. In germline, CDR1 is MNHNY, CDR2 SVGAGI (reference sequence). The V segment lost 4 bases and the J segment 4 bases; nucleotides outside the gene matches: 9. The CDR3 here is CASSFEAGGRYEQYF. CDR3 coding DNA: TGTGCCAGCAGTTTTGAGGCGGGAGGAAGGTACGAGCAGTACTTC.

V and J are TRBV29-1 and TRBJ2-6, with a tentative D call TRBD1 (6 bases). CDR3 length: 17 amino acids. Trimming shortened V by 3 bases and J by 0 bases, and 15 bases separated the two germline ends. The germline V gene encodes CDR1 SQVTM and CDR2 ANQGSEA. CDR3 amino acids: CSVERTALDSGANVLTF. DNA for the CDR3: TGCAGCGTTGAGAGGACAGCGCTAGACTCTGGGGCCAACGTCCTGACTTTC.

This chain joins TRBV4-1 and TRBJ2-3; D ambiguous. CDR3 size: 15 residues. Trimming cost V 0 bases and J 2 bases, with 9 bases left between them. The germline CDR1 and CDR2 sequences are MGHRA and YSYEKL. The chain's CDR3 is CASSQEAISTDTQYF. In nucleotides, the CDR3 is TGCGCCAGCAGCCAAGAAGCAATCTCCACAGATACGCAGTATTTT.

The gene calls are TRBV6-5 and TRBJ2-1; tentative D call: TRBD1 (5 bases). Trimming took 10 bases from V and 1 from J, leaving 11 bases between them. Germline assignment: CDR1 MNHEY and CDR2 SVGAGI. This CDR3 region has 13 residues. In nucleotides, the CDR3 is TGTGCCATCCAGGGTAATTCCTACAATGAGCAGTTCTTC. It translates to CAIQGNSYNEQFF.

This chain joins TRBV24-1 and TRBJ1-2; 9 bases line up with TRBD1. J gave up 4 bases and V 4 bases, and 6 bases lay outside the gene matches. Germline assignment: CDR1 KGHDR and CDR2 SFDVKD. The CDR3 has 15 amino acids. The CDR3 sequence: CATSDRTGAAYGYTF. DNA of the CDR3: TGTGCCACCAGTGACCGGACAGGGGCGGCCTATGGCTACACCTTC.

The chain employs TRBV4-2 and TRBJ2-2; 10 nucleotides match TRBD2. The CDR3 consists of 18 residues. J gave up 3 bases and V 0 bases, and 7 bases lay outside the gene matches. Germline V gives CDR1 LGHNA, CDR2 YNFKEQ. The CDR3, as DNA: TGTGCCAGCAGCCAAGATGGGGCTAGCGGGAGATACACCGGGGAGCTGTTTTTT. Translated: CASSQDGASGRYTGELFF.

The chain joins TRBV2 to TRBJ1-5; a weak D match, TRBD1 (6 bases). The CDR3 sequence is 17 residues long. CDR1 SNHLY and CDR2 FYNNEI come from the germline V gene. With 0 bases removed from V and 2 bases from J, the gap between germline ends came to 14 bases. The CDR3 reads CASSEADRSGGNQPQHF. CDR3 DNA: TGTGCCAGCAGTGAAGCAGACAGGTCAGGTGGCAATCAGCCCCAGCATTTT.

The V gene is TRBV11-2, the J gene TRBJ2-4; D might be TRBD1 (6 bases). The germline V and J ends were trimmed by 2 bases and 9 bases, with 17 bases remaining between them. Looked up from germline, CDR1 is SGHAT and CDR2 is FQNNGV. The CDR3 runs 15 residues. The chain's CDR3 is CASSLPGTPSTIQYF. CDR3 nucleotide sequence: TGTGCCAGCAGCTTACCCGGGACACCATCAACCATTCAGTACTTC.

This clone turned up a few times. V gene TRBV7-8 combines with J gene TRBJ1-5, with D perhaps TRBD1 (6 bases). This CDR3 is built from 17 residues. Germline CDR1 SGHVS, CDR2 FQNEAQ. Trimming removed 5 bases at V and 4 bases at J, with 21 bases between. CDR3 sequence reads: CASSPGWGQGGNQPQHF. CDR3 bases: TGTGCCAGCAGCCCCGGGTGGGGGCAGGGTGGAAATCAGCCCCAGCATTTT.

This chain links TRBV9 with TRBJ2-6, with TRBD1 as a possible D gene (6 bases). Germline V gene data show CDR1 as SGDLS and CDR2 as YYNGEE. Trimming removed 5 bases from V and 1 base from J, with 13 bases in between. This CDR3 region has 16 residues. CDR3 loop: CASRSGVGSGANVLTF. The DNA of the CDR3 is TGTGCCAGCAGATCAGGGGTCGGGTCTGGGGCCAACGTCCTGACTTTC.

This clone was counted once. The rearrangement joins TRBV24-1 to TRBJ1-1; no clear D. CDR1 is KGHDR, CDR2 SFDVKD, per germline. V was shortened by 7 bases and J by 7 bases, with 12 bases between the two germline ends. The CDR3 has 12 amino acids. Here the CDR3 reads CATRTRLNEAFF. For the CDR3, the DNA is TGTGCCACCAGGACAAGGCTCAATGAAGCTTTCTTT.

The chain couples TRBV28 to TRBJ2-1; D not resolved. V lost 6 bases to trimming and J lost 4 bases, with 10 bases between them. The CDR3 length is 13 residues. Per germline, CDR1 MDHEN and CDR2 SYDVKM. The CDR3 sequence: CASSSRRYNEQFF. The CDR3 bases are TGTGCCAGCAGCTCAAGGCGGTACAATGAGCAGTTCTTC. Full variable domain (rest looked up from reference TRBV28 and TRBJ2-1): DVKVTQSSRYLVKRTGEKVFLECVQDMDHENMFWYRQDPGLGLRLIYFSYDVKMKEKGDIPEGYSVSREKKERFSLILESASTNQTSMYLCASSSRRYNEQFFGPGTRLTVL.

This chain joins TRBV15 and TRBJ2-1; 10 nucleotides align to TRBD2. Germline CDR1 and CDR2: LNHNV and YYDKDF (reference sequence). Trimming took 0 bases from V and 12 from J; bases not matched to a gene: 5. CDR3 length: 14 residues. The CDR3 nucleotides are TGTGCCACCAGCAGAGATGTTACTAGCGGGACGCAGTTCTTC. Its protein is CATSRDVTSGTQFF. Complete variable domain (other parts from reference TRBV15 and TRBJ2-1): DAMVIQNPRYQVTQFGKPVTLSCSQTLNHNVMYWYQQKSSQAPKLLFHYYDKDFNNEADTPDNFQSRRPNTSFCFLDIRSPGLGDTAMYLCATSRDVTSGTQFFGPGTRLTVL.

The chain combines TRBV27 with TRBJ2-3, with 11 positions matching TRBD1. V was clipped by 8 bases and J by 8 bases; unmatched bases: 6. This CDR3 is built from 13 residues. Germline V gene sequence: CDR1 MNHEY, CDR2 SMNVEV (reference sequence). The CDR3 spells CASVPGQGGTQYF. The CDR3, as DNA: TGTGCCAGCGTCCCGGGACAGGGGGGTACGCAGTATTTT.

This chain connects TRBV3-1 (or the pseudogene TRBV3-2) to TRBJ2-1; 7 bases agree with TRBD2. Germline V lookup: CDR1 LGHDT, CDR2 YNNKEL (reference sequence). CDR3 size: 13 residues. With 4 bases clipped from V and 11 bases from J, the junction kept 8 bases outside the gene matches. The CDR3 DNA is TGTGCCAGCAGCCTTAGCGGGCCTGTGCAGCAGTTCTTC. Protein product: CASSLSGPVQQFF.

Points on this clone: One junction end disagrees with the germline gene, perhaps due to a read error. The chain couples TRBV5-6 to TRBJ2-7, with 8 bases fitting TRBD1. CDR3 length: 11 amino acids. Germline V CDR1 and CDR2: SGHDT, YYEEEE. Written as DNA, the CDR3 is TGTGCCAGCAGTACAGGGGGACAGCCGGACTTC. The encoded protein is CASSTGGQPDF.

CDR3 in amino acids: CASRTGQGELYEQYF. DNA for the CDR3: TGTGCCAGCAGGACGGGACAGGGCGAACTCTACGAGCAGTACTTC. The rearrangement uses TRBV6-6 and TRBJ2-7; 9 nucleotides line up with TRBD1. Trimming cost V 6 bases and J 3 bases; bases outside gene matches: 9. The length of the CDR3 is 15 residues. Germline CDR1 reads MNHNY; CDR2 reads SVGAGI (reference sequence).

The rearrangement joins TRBV23-1 to TRBJ1-5; perhaps TRBD1 as D (6 bases). TRBV23-1 is an ORF for which the function is uncertain. CDR3 length: 14 residues. V was trimmed by 6 bases and J by 5 bases, leaving 14 bases between them. The CDR3 DNA is TGCGCCAGCAGCGATGACAGGTCCTATCAGCCCCAGCATTTT. Protein: CASSDDRSYQPQHF.

This clone was seen a single time. The chain links TRBV28 to TRBJ1-2, with D uncertain. The CDR3 is 15 amino acids. Trimming removed 6 bases from V and 2 bases from J, with 16 bases in between. Germline-derived CDR1 and CDR2 are MDHEN and SYDVKM. The CDR3 DNA follows: TGTGCCAGCAGCCAATCCCACACAGTAAACTATGGCTACACCTTC. Amino acid sequence: CASSQSHTVNYGYTF.

CDR3 protein: CASSQQGDRYEQYF. CDR3 nucleotides: TGTGCCAGCAGTCAACAGGGGGACCGCTACGAGCAGTACTTC. The chain carries TRBV25-1 and TRBJ2-7, with 8 nucleotides matching TRBD1. The V segment lost 5 bases and the J segment 3 bases; nucleotides outside the gene matches: 6. The CDR3 contains 14 residues. Germline V gene lookup returns CDR1 MGHDK and CDR2 SYGVNS.

The gene calls are TRBV5-4 and TRBJ2-7; possible D gene TRBD2, 5 bases. V dropped 1 base and J dropped 3 bases, with 8 bases sitting between them. The CDR3 consists of 13 residues. Germline CDR1 and CDR2: SGHNT and YYREEE (reference sequence). In nucleotides, the CDR3 is TGTGCCAGCAGCTTGTATGGAGGCTACGAGCAGTACTTC. It encodes CASSLYGGYEQYF. The full variable domain, rest sourced from reference TRBV5-4 and TRBJ2-7, is ETGVTQSPTHLIKTRGQQVTLRCSSQSGHNTVSWYQQALGQGPQFIFQYYREEENGRGNFPPRFSGLQFPNYSSELNVNALELDDSALYLCASSLYGGYEQYFGPGTRLTVT.

The CDR3 loop reads CAWSVPRPGLAGWGAKNIQYF. CDR3 sequence (DNA): TGTGCCTGGAGTGTCCCCCGTCCGGGGCTAGCGGGGTGGGGGGCCAAAAACATTCAGTACTTC. The chain employs TRBV30 and TRBJ2-4; TRBD2 agrees at 9 bases. Germline V lookup: CDR1 GTSNPN, CDR2 SVGIG (reference sequence). The CDR3 totals 21 residues. Losses at the gene ends were 0 bases for V and 1 base for J; bases not matched to a gene: 19.

The V gene is TRBV7-9, the J gene TRBJ1-4, with 10 bases that match TRBD1. The J segment lost 8 bases and the V segment lost 4 bases, leaving 4 bases of the junction unmatched. CDR1 is SEHNR, CDR2 FQNEAQ, per germline (reference sequence). This CDR3 has 14 residues. This CDR3 is CASSYGTGAEKLFF. The CDR3 bases are TGTGCCAGCAGCTATGGGACAGGGGCAGAAAAACTGTTTTTT.

This clone was counted only a few times. This chain links TRBV5-1 with TRBJ2-1; TRBD2 might be the D (6 bases). The V and J ends lost 0 bases and 3 bases respectively, with 25 bases between them. Germline CDR1 reads SGHRS; CDR2 reads YFSETQ. This CDR3 comprises 20 residues. CDR3 loop: CASSLGLRVARPEGYNEQFF. The CDR3 DNA sequence: TGCGCCAGCAGCTTGGGCCTCAGGGTGGCTAGGCCGGAGGGCTACAATGAGCAGTTCTTC.

The CDR3 bases are TGTGCCACCAGCAGAGATGGGACTAGCGGGGAGCAGTTCTTC. This codes for CATSRDGTSGEQFF. The chain carries TRBV15 and TRBJ2-1, with 12 bases that match TRBD2. The CDR3 runs to 14 residues. The germline V gene has CDR1 LNHNV and CDR2 YYDKDF (reference sequence). With 0 bases clipped from V and 10 bases from J, the junction kept 1 base outside the gene matches.

The chain is built from TRBV12-3 or TRBV12-4 and TRBJ1-4, with D possibly being TRBD1 (5 bases). Trimming pared 4 bases from V and 7 bases from J, leaving 10 bases between. CDR3 length equals 13 residues. The CDR3: CASSSRGGEKLFF. The DNA for the CDR3 is TGTGCCAGCAGTTCTAGGGGTGGTGAAAAACTGTTTTTT.

The V and J genes are TRBV28 and TRBJ2-4, with 10 positions matching TRBD2. J lost 6 bases, V lost 5 bases, and 4 bases had no gene match. The CDR3 has 14 residues. Germline V gene data show CDR1 as MDHEN and CDR2 as SYDVKM. CDR3 DNA sequence: TGTGCCAGCAGTGGAGCGGGAGGGCCAAACATTCAGTACTTC. Translation: CASSGAGGPNIQYF.

The chain recombines TRBV5-6 with TRBJ2-3, with D perhaps TRBD2 (6 bases). There are 15 residues in the CDR3. In germline, CDR1 is SGHDT, CDR2 YYEEEE. With 0 bases removed from V and 5 bases from J, the gap between germline ends came to 13 bases. The CDR3 bases are TGTGCCAGCAGCTTGGTCCGGGAGTCGGGAGATACGCAGTATTTT. Translation: CASSLVRESGDTQYF.

The chain carries TRBV12-3 or TRBV12-4 and TRBJ2-3, with D possibly matching TRBD1 (6 bases). V dropped 6 bases and J dropped 5 bases, with 12 bases sitting between them. This CDR3 spans 13 amino acids. Written as DNA, the CDR3 is TGTGCCAGCAGCTATAACAGGGTAGATACGCAGTATTTT. This translates into CASSYNRVDTQYF.

The V gene is TRBV6-2 or TRBV6-3, the J gene TRBJ1-1; D remains unclear. The CDR3 sequence is 16 residues long. The germline V gene has CDR1 MNHEY and CDR2 SVGEGT. V lost 0 bases and J lost 0, with 11 bases in between. This CDR3 reads CASSYSPGSLNTEAFF. CDR3 in DNA: TGTGCCAGCAGTTACTCTCCCGGGAGTCTGAACACTGAAGCTTTCTTT.

This clone appeared once. The rearrangement uses TRBV7-6 and TRBJ2-3, with D possibly being TRBD1 (7 bases). V lost 1 base and J 2 bases, leaving 16 bases between the germline ends. The CDR3 runs 17 residues. CDR1 SGHVS and CDR2 FNYEAQ come from the germline V gene. Here the CDR3 reads CASSLDVQGRSTDTQYF. The CDR3 DNA reads as TGTGCCAGCAGCTTAGACGTACAGGGGAGGTCCACAGATACGCAGTATTTT.